These 14 T cell receptor beta chains came from one sample sequenced in a study of shared clonotypes between healthy human individuals. Libraries were prepared by immunoSEQ multiplex PCR; TCRdb keeps only in-frame clonotypes and omits some of them. The sample includes 1,400,000 or so clones, just under 99% of them seen just once. The sequenced sample was naive CD4+ T cells sorted from blood. Specified subset: CD45RA+ positively selected. These receptor sequences come from a man under 40 in good health.

Notes on this clone: At the DNA level, this CDR3 is encoded by other sequences in the same sample as well. J is TRBJ1-5 and V is TRBV30; the D gene is possibly TRBD1 (5 bases). The length of the CDR3 is 13 residues. Trimming cost V 0 bases and J 7 bases, with 10 bases left between them. Looked up from germline, CDR1 is GTSNPN and CDR2 is SVGIG (reference sequence). Written as DNA, the CDR3 is TGTGCCTGGAGTGTACGGGGGGGGCAGCCCCAGCATTTT. Amino acid sequence: CAWSVRGGQPQHF.

J is TRBJ2-3 and V is TRBV9; D may correspond to TRBD1 or TRBD2 (7 bases each). Germline-derived CDR1 and CDR2 are SGDLS and YYNGEE. Trimming cost V 4 bases and J 2 bases, with 17 bases left between them. The CDR3 has 16 residues. Here the CDR3 DNA reads TGTGCCAGCAGCCAAACGCAGGGGGGGATCACAGATACGCAGTATTTT. Translation gives CASSQTQGGITDTQYF.

The V and J genes are TRBV2 and TRBJ2-1, with 7 bases matching TRBD1. This CDR3 region has 16 residues. Germline CDR1 reads SNHLY; CDR2 reads FYNNEI. J gave up 2 bases and V 4 bases, and 8 bases lay outside the gene matches. Here the CDR3 reads CASSALLRGPYNEQFF. CDR3 in DNA: TGTGCCAGCAGTGCCCTTCTAAGGGGGCCCTACAATGAGCAGTTCTTC. The full variable domain, rest sourced from reference TRBV2 and TRBJ2-1, is EPEVTQTPSHQVTQMGQEVILRCVPISNHLYFYWYRQILGQKVEFLVSFYNNEISEKSEIFDDQFSVERPDGSNFTLKIRSTKLEDSAMYFCASSALLRGPYNEQFFGPGTRLTVL.

This clone was counted a single time. Germline is not matched at one junction end, which may reflect a read error. The V call is TRBV2, the J call TRBJ2-5, with unresolved D. The CDR3 sequence is 11 residues long. Germline V CDR1 and CDR2: SNHLY, FYNNEI. The CDR3 here is CASSELQTQHF. CDR3 in DNA: TGTGCCAGCAGTGAATTGCAGACCCAGCACTTC. The full variable domain, with the rest looked up from reference TRBV2 and TRBJ2-5, is EPEVTQTPSHQVTQMGQEVILRCVPISNHLYFYWYRQILGQKVEFLVSFYNNEISEKSEIFDDQFSVERPDGSNFTLKIRSTKLEDSAMYFCASSELQTQHFGPGTRLLVL.

The V gene is TRBV5-1, the J gene TRBJ2-5; either TRBD1 or TRBD2 may fit D (5 bases each). With 3 bases removed from V and 2 bases from J, the gap between germline ends came to 8 bases. Germline V gene sequence: CDR1 SGHRS, CDR2 YFSETQ. This CDR3 is built from 13 residues. The CDR3 bases are TGCGCCAGCAGCTGGGGACCTCAAGAGACCCAGTACTTC. This gives the protein CASSWGPQETQYF.

The genes are TRBV2 and TRBJ1-2; no firm D call. The CDR3 runs to 14 residues. Germline V gene lookup returns CDR1 SNHLY and CDR2 FYNNEI. Trimming cost V 1 base and J 0 bases, with 6 bases left between them. CDR3 bases: TGTGCCAGCAGTGAAGGCTTACCTAACTATGGCTACACCTTC. Amino acid sequence: CASSEGLPNYGYTF. The full variable domain, with the rest looked up from reference TRBV2 and TRBJ1-2, is EPEVTQTPSHQVTQMGQEVILRCVPISNHLYFYWYRQILGQKVEFLVSFYNNEISEKSEIFDDQFSVERPDGSNFTLKIRSTKLEDSAMYFCASSEGLPNYGYTFGSGTRLTVV.

This clone showed up just once. The genes are TRBV7-9 and TRBJ2-7, with D perhaps TRBD1 (5 bases). Trimming stripped 5 bases from V and 3 bases from J, with 11 bases between. This CDR3 spans 13 amino acids. In germline, CDR1 is SEHNR, CDR2 FQNEAQ (reference sequence). The CDR3 here is CASSQGRGYEQYF. DNA for the CDR3: TGTGCCAGCAGCCAGGGTAGGGGCTACGAGCAGTACTTC.

As to this clone: The DNA is left out, because the CDR3 cannot be placed on it with certainty; the CDR3 is given as TCRdb lists it. The chain links TRBV30 to TRBJ2-7; the D call of TRBD2 is as the table states it, not checked on the DNA. Looked up from germline, CDR1 is GTSNPN and CDR2 is SVGIG (reference sequence). The CDR3 is 11 residues long, counting both termini. CDR3 protein: CAWGTGSFMYF.

The CDR3 here is CASSLVPTGGFNEQFF. As DNA, the CDR3 is TGTGCCAGCAGCTTGGTCCCGACAGGGGGTTTTAATGAGCAGTTCTTC. This chain links TRBV5-6 with TRBJ2-1, with TRBD1 matching over 9 bases. After removal of 0 bases from V and 7 bases from J, the junction contained 8 bases not matched to a gene. CDR1 and CDR2 (germline): SGHDT, YYEEEE. The CDR3 sequence is 16 residues long.

The rearrangement links TRBV9 to TRBJ2-1; the D gene is possibly TRBD2 (6 bases). The CDR3 runs 16 residues. The V gene lost 4 bases and the J gene lost 8 bases, with 22 bases spanning the gap. CDR1 SGDLS and CDR2 YYNGEE come from the germline V gene. CDR3 DNA sequence: TGTGCCAGCAGCACAAAAATGGGGGGTAGGTACGATGAGCAGTTCTTC. Translated: CASSTKMGGRYDEQFF.

The rearrangement uses TRBV25-1 and TRBJ1-5, with D possibly TRBD1 on 5 matching bases. CDR1 and CDR2 (germline): MGHDK, SYGVNS. With 7 bases removed from V and 4 bases from J, the gap between germline ends came to 14 bases. This CDR3 spans 14 amino acids. The CDR3: CASKGTGPNQPQHF. The CDR3 DNA is TGTGCCAGCAAGGGAACAGGACCTAATCAGCCCCAGCATTTT.

V and J are TRBV5-1 and TRBJ2-1; D is possibly TRBD2 (6 bases). The CDR3 contains 14 residues. Trimming removed 4 bases at V and 4 bases at J, with 12 bases between. Germline CDR1 reads SGHRS; CDR2 reads YFSETQ. The CDR3 sequence: CASSPRDPYNEQFF. The CDR3 bases are TGCGCCAGCAGCCCGCGGGACCCATACAATGAGCAGTTCTTC.

The chain employs TRBV4-3 and TRBJ2-3, with a tentative D call TRBD1 (6 bases). Between the trimmed V and J ends, which lost 0 bases and 7 bases, there was a span of 11 bases. Germline CDR1 LGHNA, CDR2 YSLEER. This CDR3 has 14 amino acids. Here the CDR3 DNA reads TGCGCCAGCAGCCAAGATACAGGGCATAATACGCAGTATTTT. As protein: CASSQDTGHNTQYF.

This chain uses TRBV4-3 with TRBJ2-3; 10 bases match TRBD2. The CDR3 is 17 amino acids. The V segment lost 4 bases and the J segment 7 bases; nucleotides outside the gene matches: 14. Germline V CDR1 and CDR2: LGHNA, YSLEER. CDR3 loop: CASSRESASGSFNTQYF. The CDR3 bases are TGCGCCAGCAGCCGCGAGAGCGCTAGCGGGAGTTTCAATACGCAGTATTTT.